The entry below describes one T cell receptor beta chain. This sample was taken from a study of blood T cell repertoires in COVID-19. Study summary: The United States, Italy and Spain provided the acute and convalescent COVID-19 samples. T cells, B-cell-depleted T cells, or PBMCs supplied cDNA or gDNA.

Generated by immunoSEQ multiplex PCR, the TCRdb table keeps only in-frame clones and is missing some. The data hold 250,000 to 400,000 clones, with 88% observed a single time. V was pared by 4 bases and J by 7 bases, with 18 bases between. Germline V CDR1 and CDR2: SGHRS, YFSETQ. The CDR3 loop spans 15 amino acids. The J gene is TRBJ1-5, the V gene TRBV5-1; D is undetermined. The sample taken for sequencing was peripheral blood. This TCR was recovered from a woman in her 30s with COVID-19, enrolled during active disease. The CDR3: CASSPSPSDTQPQHF. Written as DNA, the CDR3 is TGCGCCAGCAGCCCTTCACCCAGTGATACCCAGCCCCAGCATTTT.